Below, 28 T cell receptor beta chains from the same sample are listed, as sequenced in a study of cytomegalovirus exposure and HLA in healthy donors. The PCR had 60 Vbeta and 13 Jbeta primers. Sequencing used immunoSEQ multiplex PCR; TCRdb keeps in-frame clones, though not all of them. Reported are around 190,000 clones; the ten largest clones contain over 0.75%. The sequenced sample consisted of PBMCs. These receptors originate from a woman between 25 and 40 years old in good health and CMV-seropositive.

In DNA, the CDR3 is TGCGCCAGCAGTGCCGGCCTCCCGGGCTATGGCTACACCTTC. Encoded protein: CASSAGLPGYGYTF. The chain joins TRBV10-2 to TRBJ1-2, with D hard to call. The germline gives CDR1 WSHSY, CDR2 SAAADI. The CDR3 loop spans 14 amino acids. Trimming removed 4 bases at V and 4 bases at J, with 13 bases between.

The V call is TRBV27, the J call TRBJ1-1; D is uncertain. This CDR3 region has 16 residues. Trimming removed 5 bases from V and 6 bases from J, with 22 bases in between. Germline lookup yields CDR1 MNHEY and CDR2 SMNVEV (reference sequence). Here the CDR3 reads CASSLRRTGYLSEAFF. The CDR3 DNA reads TGTGCCAGCAGTCTCAGACGGACTGGGTACTTATCTGAAGCTTTCTTT.

The chain couples TRBV27 to TRBJ1-1; 9 bases agree with TRBD1. The germline gives CDR1 MNHEY, CDR2 SMNVEV (reference sequence). CDR3 length equals 16 residues. After removal of 6 bases from V and 1 base from J, the junction contained 9 bases not matched to a gene. CDR3 residues: CASSTTGGDRNTEAFF. For the CDR3, the DNA is TGTGCCAGCAGCACAACAGGGGGCGATAGGAACACTGAAGCTTTCTTT.

This chain joins TRBV5-4 and TRBJ1-2; TRBD1 matches 8 bases. The V and J ends lost 3 bases and 2 bases, in that order; junction bases with no gene match: 9. Germline V lookup: CDR1 SGHNT, CDR2 YYREEE (reference sequence). The CDR3 has 16 residues. CDR3 residues: CASSWEHGQGNYGYTF. Here the CDR3 DNA reads TGTGCCAGCAGCTGGGAGCATGGACAGGGAAACTATGGCTACACCTTC.

The chain carries TRBV6-5 and TRBJ1-1, with D possibly being TRBD1 (6 bases). This CDR3 is 14 amino acids long. Germline values: CDR1 MNHEY, CDR2 SVGAGI. Trimming pared 0 bases from V and 6 bases from J, leaving 11 bases between. CDR3 loop: CASSYSTAGAEAFF. CDR3 DNA: TGTGCCAGCAGTTACTCGACGGCAGGGGCTGAAGCTTTCTTT.

The chain joins TRBV4-2 to TRBJ1-1, with a weak D call TRBD1 (6 bases). The V end was cut by 8 bases, the J end by 1 base, with 14 bases between. The CDR3 spans 14 residues. Looked up from germline, CDR1 is LGHNA and CDR2 is YNFKEQ. CDR3 amino acids: CASGLTGTNTEAFF. The CDR3 DNA reads as TGTGCCAGCGGGCTAACAGGGACGAACACTGAAGCTTTCTTT.

The rearrangement links TRBV11-3 to TRBJ2-5, with TRBD1 matching 8 bases. The V gene's germline CDR1 is SGHNT and CDR2 YENEEA. With V trimmed by 0 bases and J by 4 bases, 1 base remained unmatched. The CDR3 has 14 residues. The CDR3, as DNA: TGTGCCAGCAGCTTAGACACAGGGGGAGAGACCCAGTACTTC. Translated: CASSLDTGGETQYF.

The chain has TRBV27 and TRBJ2-1, with a possible D match to TRBD1 (6 bases). V lost 6 bases and J 2 bases, leaving 14 bases between the germline ends. The CDR3 is made up of 15 amino acids. From germline, CDR1 is MNHEY and CDR2 SMNVEV (reference sequence). CDR3 in DNA: TGTGCCAGCAGGGGTCCGGACAGCCCCTACAATGAGCAGTTCTTC. Protein product: CASRGPDSPYNEQFF.

The chain uses TRBV15 and TRBJ1-5; maybe TRBD1 (5 bases). The CDR3 consists of 14 residues. CDR1 LNHNV and CDR2 YYDKDF come from the germline V gene (reference sequence). Trimming stripped 1 base from V and 5 bases from J, with 9 bases between. The CDR3 sequence is CATSRGGEDQPQHF. Written as DNA, the CDR3 is TGTGCCACCAGCAGAGGAGGGGAGGATCAGCCCCAGCATTTT. Complete variable domain (other parts from reference TRBV15 and TRBJ1-5): DAMVIQNPRYQVTQFGKPVTLSCSQTLNHNVMYWYQQKSSQAPKLLFHYYDKDFNNEADTPDNFQSRRPNTSFCFLDIRSPGLGDTAMYLCATSRGGEDQPQHFGDGTRLSIL.

This chain uses TRBV4-3 with TRBJ2-5, with TRBD2 matching over 7 bases. The germline CDR1 and CDR2 sequences are LGHNA and YSLEER. This CDR3 has 16 residues. With 4 bases clipped from V and 2 bases from J, the junction kept 10 bases outside the gene matches. The CDR3 region has the DNA TGCGCCAGCAGCCGGGGCTACGGGAGGTTTCAAGAGACCCAGTACTTC. It is translated as CASSRGYGRFQETQYF.

The chain links TRBV6-1 to TRBJ1-1; a possible D gene is TRBD1 (6 bases). The CDR3 has 15 amino acids. Looked up from germline, CDR1 is MNHNS and CDR2 is SASEGT. Trimming pared 5 bases from V and 1 base from J, leaving 14 bases between. The CDR3 region has the DNA TGTGCCAGCAGTATAATACAGGGTAGGAACACTGAAGCTTTCTTT. This encodes CASSIIQGRNTEAFF.

The V gene is TRBV7-2, the J gene TRBJ2-7, with D unresolved. The CDR3 runs 15 residues. The V and J ends lost 1 base and 0 bases respectively, with 10 bases between them. Germline V gives CDR1 SGHTA, CDR2 FQGNSA. As DNA, the CDR3 is TGTGCCAGCAGCTTAGGCGTCCGATACTCCTACGAGCAGTACTTC. Translated, it gives CASSLGVRYSYEQYF.

This sequence joins TRBV19 and TRBJ2-2, with TRBD1 identical over 9 bases. Germline V gene sequence: CDR1 LNHDA, CDR2 SQIVND (reference sequence). The V and J ends lost 8 bases and 4 bases, in that order; junction bases with no gene match: 8. The CDR3 runs to 15 residues. The CDR3: CASRLWTGVTGELFF. The CDR3 region has the DNA TGTGCCAGTCGCCTTTGGACAGGGGTCACCGGGGAGCTGTTTTTT.

The genes are TRBV28 and TRBJ2-6, with a possible D match to TRBD1 (6 bases). V lost 7 bases, J lost 2 bases, and 9 bases lay in between. The germline gives CDR1 MDHEN, CDR2 SYDVKM. The length of the CDR3 is 14 residues. The CDR3 nucleotides are TGTGCCAGCACCGCAGGGGCTGGGGCCAACGTCCTGACTTTC. It codes for CASTAGAGANVLTF.

The chain combines TRBV19 with TRBJ1-5; D remains ambiguous. Germline V gene sequence: CDR1 LNHDA, CDR2 SQIVND (reference sequence). Trimming took off 6 bases at V and 5 bases at J, with 20 bases between the two ends. The CDR3 spans 16 residues. The CDR3 protein is CASREVGGLFDQPQHF. CDR3 bases: TGTGCCAGTAGGGAGGTGGGAGGGCTGTTCGATCAGCCCCAGCATTTT. Using reference TRBV19 and TRBJ1-5 for the parts outside the CDR3, the full variable domain is DGGITQSPKYLFRKEGQNVTLSCEQNLNHDAMYWYRQDPGQGLRLIYYSQIVNDFQKGDIAEGYSVSREKKESFPLTVTSAQKNPTAFYLCASREVGGLFDQPQHFGDGTRLSIL.

This rearrangement joins TRBV4-1 to TRBJ2-7, with D tentatively TRBD1 (6 bases). The CDR3 contains 16 residues. Germline CDR1 is MGHRA and CDR2 is YSYEKL. Trimming took 3 bases from V and 2 from J, leaving 17 bases between them. CDR3 residues: CASSHQWGQDTYEQYF. CDR3 bases: TGCGCCAGCAGCCACCAATGGGGGCAGGACACCTACGAGCAGTACTTC.

The genes are TRBV2 and TRBJ2-1, with D possibly being TRBD2 (6 bases). CDR3 length: 14 residues. Trimming left V 9 bases short and J 6 bases short, with 18 bases between. Germline V CDR1 and CDR2: SNHLY, FYNNEI. This CDR3 is CARAGTPDPNEQFF. DNA of the CDR3: TGTGCCAGGGCCGGGACTCCCGATCCCAATGAGCAGTTCTTC.

The chain joins TRBV6-6 to TRBJ1-2, with 8 bases aligning to TRBD1. Germline CDR1 reads MNHNY; CDR2 reads SVGAGI (reference sequence). J was trimmed by 3 bases and V by 4 bases; bases with no gene match: 1. The CDR3 extends over 13 amino acids. For the CDR3, the DNA is TGTGCCAGCAGTTTGGACAGGGACTATGGCTACACCTTC. It translates to CASSLDRDYGYTF.

The rearrangement links TRBV11-2 to TRBJ2-1; D is ambiguous. The germline gives CDR1 SGHAT, CDR2 FQNNGV. CDR3 length: 13 residues. V lost 5 bases and J lost 4, with 9 bases in between. CDR3 amino acids: CASSLMSYNEQFF. The CDR3 bases are TGTGCCAGCAGCCTTATGTCGTACAATGAGCAGTTCTTC. The entire variable domain, with the rest obtained from reference TRBV11-2 and TRBJ2-1, is as follows: EAGVAQSPRYKIIEKRQSVAFWCNPISGHATLYWYQQILGQGPKLLIQFQNNGVVDDSQLPKDRFSAERLKGVDSTLKIQPAKLEDSAVYLCASSLMSYNEQFFGPGTRLTVL.

The chain combines TRBV13 with TRBJ2-5, with TRBD2 matching over 7 bases. The CDR3 length is 17 residues. V dropped 3 bases and J dropped 3; count of bases not matched to a gene: 13. CDR1 PRHDT and CDR2 FYEKMQ come from the germline V gene (reference sequence). CDR3 protein: CASSFTASGGPKETQYF. The DNA for the CDR3 is TGTGCCAGCAGCTTTACCGCCTCGGGGGGACCGAAAGAGACCCAGTACTTC. Full variable domain (rest looked up from reference TRBV13 and TRBJ2-5): AAGVIQSPRHLIKEKRETATLKCYPIPRHDTVYWYQQGPGQDPQFLISFYEKMQSDKGSIPDRFSAQQFSDYHSELNMSSLELGDSALYFCASSFTASGGPKETQYFGPGTRLLVL.

The rearrangement links TRBV7-2 to TRBJ2-1; D remains unclear. The CDR3 covers 15 residues. The germline gives CDR1 SGHTA, CDR2 FQGNSA. Deletions cut 1 base from V and 6 bases from J, with 13 bases between. The CDR3, as DNA: TGTGCCAGCAGCTTAGACTCCAACCCCCGCAATGAGCAGTTCTTC. Protein sequence: CASSLDSNPRNEQFF.

The chain has TRBV9 and TRBJ2-1, with D perhaps matching TRBD2 (5 bases). V dropped 4 bases and J dropped 5 bases, with 10 bases sitting between them. The CDR3 contains 13 residues. CDR1 SGDLS and CDR2 YYNGEE come from the germline V gene. CDR3: CASSPSGDNEQFF. In DNA, the CDR3 is TGTGCCAGCAGCCCCTCCGGGGACAATGAGCAGTTCTTC.

J is TRBJ2-1 and V is TRBV6-4; TRBD1 matches at 9 bases. CDR1 is MRHNA, CDR2 SNTAGT, per germline. V was clipped by 4 bases and J by 6 bases; unmatched bases: 10. The CDR3 runs 16 residues. DNA of the CDR3: TGTGCCAGCAGTGGGGCGGGACAGGGTCGAATCAATGAGCAGTTCTTC. It specifies CASSGAGQGRINEQFF.

The CDR3 DNA sequence: TGTGCCAGCAGTGAATGGGGGTCAGCGGGGGAAGAGACCCAGTACTTC. Encoded protein: CASSEWGSAGEETQYF. V and J are TRBV25-1 and TRBJ2-5, with 8 nucleotides matching TRBD2. This CDR3 comprises 16 residues. Germline trimming cut 1 base from V and 3 bases from J; bases unmatched to any gene: 7. CDR1 and CDR2 from the germline V gene are MGHDK and SYGVNS.

Comment on this clone: The junction differs from germline at one of its ends, possibly a read error. This chain joins TRBV7-7 and TRBJ2-3, with 11 nucleotides matching TRBD2. Per germline, CDR1 SSHAT and CDR2 FNYEAQ (reference sequence). The CDR3 has 16 amino acids. CDR3 DNA sequence: TGTGCCAGCAGCTTATATAGCGGGGGGGACACAGGTACGCAGTATTTT. As protein: CASSLYSGGDTGTQYF.

The chain employs TRBV9 and TRBJ2-1, with a possible D match to TRBD2 (7 bases). Germline V gives CDR1 SGDLS, CDR2 YYNGEE. The ends were cut back, 0 bases at V and 6 bases at J, with 13 bases in the middle. This CDR3 is built from 15 residues. The CDR3 sequence: CASSVGGGPSNEQFF. The CDR3 region has the DNA TGTGCCAGCAGCGTAGGGGGGGGGCCCAGCAATGAGCAGTTCTTC.

The gene calls are TRBV5-6 and TRBJ2-7; D gene unclear. This CDR3 spans 14 amino acids. V shed 0 bases and J shed 1 base, with 8 bases lying between them. Germline assignment: CDR1 SGHDT and CDR2 YYEEEE. The CDR3 nucleotides read TGTGCCAGCAGCTTGGGGCACCGTTCCTACGAGCAGTACTTC. Its protein is CASSLGHRSYEQYF. The entire variable domain, with the rest obtained from reference TRBV5-6 and TRBJ2-7, is as follows: DAGVTQSPTHLIKTRGQQVTLRCSPKSGHDTVSWYQQALGQGPQFIFQYYEEEERQRGNFPDRFSGHQFPNYSSELNVNALLLGDSALYLCASSLGHRSYEQYFGPGTRLTVT.

The chain joins TRBV5-1 to TRBJ1-4; weak D call: TRBD1 (6 bases). Germline CDR1 SGHRS, CDR2 YFSETQ. The CDR3 sequence is 15 residues long. The V and J ends lost 9 bases and 0 bases respectively, with 15 bases between them. CDR3 sequence: CATAHRDPTNEKLFF. In DNA, the CDR3 is TGCGCCACGGCGCACAGGGATCCAACTAATGAAAAACTGTTTTTT. Filled out from reference TRBV5-1 and TRBJ1-4, the complete variable domain reads KAGVTQTPRYLIKTRGQQVTLSCSPISGHRSVSWYQQTPGQGLQFLFEYFSETQRNKGNFPGRFSGRQFSNSRSEMNVSTLELGDSALYLCATAHRDPTNEKLFFGSGTQLSVL.